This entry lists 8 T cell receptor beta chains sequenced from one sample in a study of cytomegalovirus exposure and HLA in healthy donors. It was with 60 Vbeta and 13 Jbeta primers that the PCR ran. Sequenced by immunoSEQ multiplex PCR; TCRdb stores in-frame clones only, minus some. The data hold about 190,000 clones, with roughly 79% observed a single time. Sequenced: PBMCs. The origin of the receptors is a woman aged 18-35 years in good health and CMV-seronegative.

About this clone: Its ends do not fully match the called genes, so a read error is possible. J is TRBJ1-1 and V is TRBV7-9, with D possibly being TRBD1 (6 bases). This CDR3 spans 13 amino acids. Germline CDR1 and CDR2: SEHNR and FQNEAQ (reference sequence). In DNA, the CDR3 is TGTTCCAGCAGACCGACAGGGAACACTGAAGCTTTCTTT. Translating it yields CSSRPTGNTEAFF. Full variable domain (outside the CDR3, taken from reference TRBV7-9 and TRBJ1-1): DTGVSQNPRHKITKRGQNVTFRCDPISEHNRLYWYRQTLGQGPEFLTYFQNEAQLEKSRLLSDRFSAERPKGSFSTLEIQRTEQGDSAMYLCSSRPTGNTEAFFGQGTRLTVV.

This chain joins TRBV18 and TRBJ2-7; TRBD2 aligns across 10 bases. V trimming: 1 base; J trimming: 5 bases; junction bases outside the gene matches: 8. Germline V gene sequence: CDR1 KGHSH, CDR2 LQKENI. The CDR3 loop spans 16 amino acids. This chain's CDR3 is CASSPLALAGEHEQYF. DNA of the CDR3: TGTGCCAGCTCACCACTAGCTCTAGCGGGAGAACACGAGCAGTACTTC.

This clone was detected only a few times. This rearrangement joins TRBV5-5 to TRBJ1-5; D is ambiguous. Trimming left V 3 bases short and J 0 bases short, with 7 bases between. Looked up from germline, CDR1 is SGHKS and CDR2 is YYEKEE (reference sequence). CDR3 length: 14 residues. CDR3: CASSSSSSNQPQHF. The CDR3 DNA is TGTGCCAGCAGCTCGAGTTCTAGCAATCAGCCCCAGCATTTT.

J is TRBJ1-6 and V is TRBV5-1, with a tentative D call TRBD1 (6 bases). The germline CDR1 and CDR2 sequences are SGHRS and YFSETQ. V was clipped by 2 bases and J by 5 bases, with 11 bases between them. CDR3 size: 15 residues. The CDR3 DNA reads TGCGCCAGCAGCTTAAAGTCAGGGGATAATTCACCCCTCCACTTT. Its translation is CASSLKSGDNSPLHF.

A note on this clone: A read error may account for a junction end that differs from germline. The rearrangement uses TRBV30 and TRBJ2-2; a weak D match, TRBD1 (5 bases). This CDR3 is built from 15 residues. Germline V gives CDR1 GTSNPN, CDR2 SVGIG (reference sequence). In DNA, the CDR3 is TGTGCCTGGACGGCAGACCCAGGGAACAGCGGGGAGCTGTTTTTT. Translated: CAWTADPGNSGELFF.

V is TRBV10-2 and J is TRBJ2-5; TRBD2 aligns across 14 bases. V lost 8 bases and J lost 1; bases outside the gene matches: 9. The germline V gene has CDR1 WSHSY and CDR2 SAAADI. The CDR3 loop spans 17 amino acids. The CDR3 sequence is CASGGLAGVGGQETQYF. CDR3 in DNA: TGCGCCAGCGGGGGACTAGCGGGAGTTGGGGGCCAAGAGACCCAGTACTTC.

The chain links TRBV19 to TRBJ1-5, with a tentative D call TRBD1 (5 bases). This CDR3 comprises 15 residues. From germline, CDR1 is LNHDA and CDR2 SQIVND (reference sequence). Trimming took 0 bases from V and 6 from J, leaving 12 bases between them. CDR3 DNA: TGTGCCAGTAGTATAGATTCTGGGGCCCCTCAGCCCCAGCATTTT. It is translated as CASSIDSGAPQPQHF. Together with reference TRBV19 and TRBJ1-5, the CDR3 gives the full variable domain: DGGITQSPKYLFRKEGQNVTLSCEQNLNHDAMYWYRQDPGQGLRLIYYSQIVNDFQKGDIAEGYSVSREKKESFPLTVTSAQKNPTAFYLCASSIDSGAPQPQHFGDGTRLSIL.

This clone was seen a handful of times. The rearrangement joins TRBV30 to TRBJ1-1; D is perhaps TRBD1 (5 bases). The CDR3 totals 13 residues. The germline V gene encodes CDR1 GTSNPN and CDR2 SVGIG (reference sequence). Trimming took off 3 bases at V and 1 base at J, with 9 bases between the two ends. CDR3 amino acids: CAWSVTANTEAFF. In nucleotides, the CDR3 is TGTGCCTGGAGCGTGACAGCGAACACTGAAGCTTTCTTT.